This is a list of T cell receptor beta chains from one sample in a study of cytotoxic CD8 clonotypes in ibrutinib-treated CLL. The protocol was immunoSEQ multiplex PCR, while the TCRdb copy is restricted to in-frame clones and leaves out a portion. The sample yields tens of thousands of clones, 71% seen once. The sequencing here drew on PBMCs, taken at disease progression, from a patient treated with ibrutinib. These receptors all come from a human donor with chronic lymphocytic leukemia. Each CDR3 is given with its conserved first and last residue. Fields, in order: clone size, CDR3 length, D gene, J gene, V gene, CDR3 protein, CDR3 DNA. D genes are given only for firm matches. Clone size is not always given. Where it is, it says once, few, many or a class for expanded clones.

. | 11 | . | TRBJ1-1 | TRBV27 | CASRARTEAFF | TGTGCCAGCAGGGCGAGGACTGAAGCTTTCTTT
. | 17 | TRBD1 | TRBJ2-5 | TRBV2 | CASSEAVGQPIQETQYF | TGTGCCAGCAGTGAAGCGGTGGGACAGCCGATACAAGAGACCCAGTACTTC
. | 12 | . | TRBJ2-3 | TRBV7-9 | CASSLSTDTQYF | TGTGCCAGCAGCTTAAGCACAGATACGCAGTATTTT
. | 18 | TRBD2 | TRBJ2-3 | TRBV9 | CASSVVPSGGGKADTQYF | TGTGCCAGCAGCGTAGTTCCTAGCGGGGGGGGCAAGGCAGATACGCAGTATTTT
. | 16 | . | TRBJ2-7 | TRBV6-1 | CASSEEGGDGPYEQYF | TGTGCCAGCAGTGAAGAGGGGGGGGACGGCCCCTACGAGCAGTACTTC
few | 15 | TRBD1 | TRBJ1-5 | TRBV7-8 | CASSPDQGDRQPQHF | TGTGCCAGCAGCCCAGATCAGGGGGACAGGCAGCCCCAGCATTTT
. | 16 | . | TRBJ2-5 | TRBV5-4 | CASSFRGTPNQETQYF | TGTGCCAGCAGCTTCCGTGGGACTCCTAATCAAGAGACCCAGTACTTC
. | 15 | . | TRBJ2-2 | TRBV19 | CASSMGLWGLGELFF | TGTGCCAGTAGTATGGGCCTTTGGGGGCTCGGGGAGCTGTTTTTT
. | 15 | . | TRBJ2-1 | TRBV6-1 | CASNRQIGSYNEQFF | TGTGCCAGCAATAGACAGATAGGGTCCTACAATGAGCAGTTCTTC
. | 13 | TRBD1 | TRBJ1-5 | TRBV29-1 | CSVERGHGQPQHF | TGCAGCGTTGAGAGGGGGCACGGACAGCCCCAGCATTTT
once | 14 | TRBD2 | TRBJ2-5 | TRBV5-1 | CASSLASGVETQYF | TGCGCCAGCAGCTTGGCCAGCGGGGTGGAGACCCAGTACTTC
once | 13 | . | TRBJ1-1 | TRBV19 | CASSIELNTEAFF | TGTGCCAGTAGTATCGAGCTGAACACTGAAGCTTTCTTT
. | 15 | TRBD2 | TRBJ2-7 | TRBV10-3 | CAISDLAGGLSEQYF | TGTGCCATCAGTGATCTCGCGGGGGGCTTGAGCGAGCAGTACTTC
. | 15 | TRBD2 | TRBJ2-7 | TRBV27 | CASSLKRGAPYEQYF | TGTGCCAGCAGTTTAAAGCGGGGGGCCCCCTACGAGCAGTACTTC
. | 14 | . | TRBJ1-1 | TRBV5-6 | CASSLAGGITEAFF | TGTGCCAGCAGCTTGGCTGGAGGGATCACTGAAGCTTTCTTT
. | 15 | TRBD2 | TRBJ2-2 | TRBV19 | CASSIPSGGSGELFF | TGTGCCAGTAGTATCCCTAGCGGGGGGTCCGGGGAGCTGTTTTTT
. | 13 | TRBD1 | TRBJ2-2 | TRBV29-1 | CSVGGQGYGELFF | TGCAGCGTGGGCGGACAGGGGTACGGGGAGCTGTTTTTT
. | 14 | . | TRBJ2-3 | TRBV7-6 | CASSWDGQHDTQYF | TGTGCCAGCAGCTGGGACGGACAACACGATACGCAGTATTTT
. | 14 | . | TRBJ2-5 | TRBV7-2 | CASSRGGSQETQYF | TGTGCCAGCAGCCGCGGAGGGAGTCAAGAGACCCAGTACTTC
once | 11 | . | TRBJ1-4 | TRBV20-1 | CSARTGEKLFF | TGCAGTGCAAGGACTGGAGAAAAACTGTTTTTT
. | 12 | . | TRBJ2-7 | TRBV5-1 | CASGLRPNEQYF | TGCGCCAGTGGGTTGAGGCCCAACGAGCAGTACTTC
. | 15 | . | TRBJ2-3 | TRBV6-5 | CASSRVGTSTDTQYF | TGTGCCAGCAGTCGCGTGGGGACAAGCACAGATACGCAGTATTTT
. | 14 | . | TRBJ2-7 | TRBV6-5 | CASSASAGSYEQYF | TGTGCCAGCAGTGCCTCTGCAGGCTCCTACGAGCAGTACTTC
. | 16 | TRBD2 | TRBJ2-2 | TRBV5-1 | CASSPKGLAGTGELFF | TGCGCCAGCAGCCCAAAAGGACTAGCGGGCACCGGGGAGCTGTTTTTT
. | 16 | TRBD1 | TRBJ1-2 | TRBV5-1 | CASSLTGQGANYGYTF | TGCGCCAGCAGCTTGACCGGACAGGGGGCTAACTATGGCTACACCTTC
. | 13 | . | TRBJ1-2 | TRBV6-6 | CASSYPNGIGYTF | TGTGCCAGCAGTTACCCTAATGGGATAGGCTACACCTTC
. | 14 | TRBD1 | TRBJ2-1 | TRBV13 | CASSSWTGITEQFF | TGTGCCAGCAGCTCGTGGACAGGGATCACTGAGCAGTTCTTC
. | 14 | . | TRBJ2-7 | TRBV19 | CASQRQGGSYEQYF | TGTGCCAGCCAAAGACAGGGAGGATCCTACGAGCAGTACTTC
. | 13 | . | TRBJ1-1 | TRBV7-6 | CASSYRENTEAFF | TGTGCCAGCAGCTACCGGGAGAACACTGAAGCTTTCTTT
. | 15 | . | TRBJ2-5 | TRBV29-1 | CSVKGGGLGQETQYF | TGCAGCGTGAAAGGGGGAGGGTTGGGCCAAGAGACCCAGTACTTC